The clone carrying this T cell receptor beta chain was seen a handful of times. Antigen: not known. The CDR3 has 13 residues. Per germline, CDR1 SGHAT and CDR2 FQNNGV. V was trimmed by 0 bases and J by 6 bases, leaving 8 bases between them. Assay: immunoSEQ multiplex PCR; the TCRdb copy retains only in-frame clones and omits some. The sample holds about 1.1 million clones; about 84% are singletons and the top ten take roughly 0.56%. This specimen belongs to a study of shared clonotypes between healthy human individuals. Study information: With ages of 18 to 49, the donors were a couple of women and a few men. Study observations and caveats: Clonotypes not shared had lower generation probabilities than those common to all four donors.

The material sequenced was memory CD4+ T cells from PBMCs. Specified subset: CD45RA-negative fraction. This receptor was identified in a man aged 18 to 35 in good health. Some clones in this sample may be carry-over from other donors' samples. The chain uses TRBV11-2 and TRBJ2-5; no clear D gene. The CDR3 DNA sequence: TGTGCCAGCAGCTTAGACGTGGGTCAGACCCAGTACTTC. Its translation is CASSLDVGQTQYF.